This is a list of T cell receptor beta chains from one sample in a study of T cell repertoires in cytomegalovirus infection. TCRdb used MiXCR to reprocess the reads, holding one entry per CDR3 protein. Found here are under 250,000 distinct CDR3 sequences, approximately 13% of them singletons; the top ten hold about 1.5%. The sample was PBMCs. The receptors here all came from a human donor in good health (CMV status not recorded). Some clones in this sample may be carry-over from other donors' samples. Each CDR3 is given with its conserved first and last residue. D genes are given only for firm matches. Not all rows give a size; the values are once, few, many and, for expanded clones, a class.

j_call: TRBJ2-3
clone_size: many
v_call: TRBV7-2
d_call: TRBD2
cdr3_nt: TGTGCCAGCAGCTTCTCTAGCGGGGGGCCCACAGATACGCAGTATTTT
cdr3_aa: CASSFSSGGPTDTQYF

j_call: TRBJ1-1
clone_size: NA
v_call: TRBV5-1
d_call: NA
cdr3_nt: TGCGCCAGCAGCCTGTCGACCCCGGACACTGAAGCTTTCTTT
cdr3_aa: CASSLSTPDTEAFF

j_call: TRBJ2-2
clone_size: few
v_call: TRBV6-4
d_call: NA
cdr3_nt: TGTGCCAGCAGTGACTCGACCGGGGAGCTGTTTTTT
cdr3_aa: CASSDSTGELFF

j_call: TRBJ1-2
clone_size: NA
v_call: TRBV28
d_call: NA
cdr3_nt: TGTGCCAGCAGTTTCGTCGCAGCGGGGGGCTACACCTTC
cdr3_aa: CASSFVAAGGYTF

j_call: TRBJ1-2
clone_size: few
v_call: TRBV20-1
d_call: NA
cdr3_nt: TGCAGTGCTAGAGGCGCCACGGATCTCTATGGCTACACCTTC
cdr3_aa: CSARGATDLYGYTF

j_call: TRBJ1-3
clone_size: NA
v_call: TRBV20-1
d_call: TRBD1
cdr3_nt: TGCAGTACCCTCCGGACAGGGAGGGGAAACACCATATATTTT
cdr3_aa: CSTLRTGRGNTIYF

j_call: TRBJ2-1
clone_size: many
v_call: TRBV7-2
d_call: TRBD2
cdr3_nt: TGTGCCAGCAGCTTCAGCGGGAGTGGGTTGCGCGGCAATGAGCAGTTCTTC
cdr3_aa: CASSFSGSGLRGNEQFF

j_call: TRBJ2-5
clone_size: NA
v_call: TRBV27
d_call: NA
cdr3_nt: TGTGCCAGCAGTTCCAGTTATCAATCCCAAGAGACCCAGTACTTC
cdr3_aa: CASSSSYQSQETQYF

j_call: TRBJ2-2
clone_size: many
v_call: TRBV6-5
d_call: NA
cdr3_nt: TGTGCCAGCAGATATGGGGGAGGCGGGGAGCTGTTTTTT
cdr3_aa: CASRYGGGGELFF

j_call: TRBJ1-1
clone_size: many
v_call: TRBV7-2
d_call: NA
cdr3_nt: TGTGCCAGCAGCCTACAGCCTTCCTCGGCTGAAGCTTTCTTT
cdr3_aa: CASSLQPSSAEAFF

j_call: TRBJ1-5
clone_size: many
v_call: TRBV4-1
d_call: NA
cdr3_nt: TGCGCCAGCAGCCAAGCCGTCAACAGGGTTGGCAATCAGCCCCAGCATTTT
cdr3_aa: CASSQAVNRVGNQPQHF

j_call: TRBJ2-5
clone_size: NA
v_call: TRBV28
d_call: NA
cdr3_nt: TGTGCCAGCAGTACCCCTGGTGTGCAGACCCAGTACTTC
cdr3_aa: CASSTPGVQTQYF

j_call: TRBJ2-1
clone_size: NA
v_call: TRBV3-1
d_call: NA
cdr3_nt: TGTGCCAGCAGCCAAGACCCCTACTCTGGCGATGAGCAGTTCTTC
cdr3_aa: CASSQDPYSGDEQFF

j_call: TRBJ2-5
clone_size: many
v_call: TRBV7-2
d_call: TRBD2
cdr3_nt: TGTGCCAGCAGCCCAACGGAGGGGGGACTAGCGGGGAAGACCCAGTACTTC
cdr3_aa: CASSPTEGGLAGKTQYF

j_call: TRBJ2-7
clone_size: many
v_call: TRBV6-2/TRBV6-3
d_call: TRBD1
cdr3_nt: TGTGCCAGTTTAACAGGGGATCATCCGAACGAGCAGTACTTC
cdr3_aa: CASLTGDHPNEQYF

j_call: TRBJ2-5
clone_size: many
v_call: TRBV7-2
d_call: NA
cdr3_nt: TGTGCCAGCAGCGCTAAGACTACACCCAGGGGGACCCAGTACTTC
cdr3_aa: CASSAKTTPRGTQYF

j_call: TRBJ1-2
clone_size: NA
v_call: TRBV25-1
d_call: NA
cdr3_nt: TGTGCCAGCAGTGAATTAGGAGGCTACACCTTC
cdr3_aa: CASSELGGYTF

j_call: TRBJ2-1
clone_size: NA
v_call: TRBV18
d_call: NA
cdr3_nt: TGTGCCAGCTCACCACCAACGATTGATGAGCAGTTCTTC
cdr3_aa: CASSPPTIDEQFF

j_call: TRBJ2-5
clone_size: NA
v_call: TRBV20-1
d_call: NA
cdr3_nt: TGCAGTGCTAGAGATATGGGACAAGAGACCCAGTACTTC
cdr3_aa: CSARDMGQETQYF

j_call: TRBJ1-2
clone_size: many
v_call: TRBV7-2
d_call: TRBD1
cdr3_nt: TGTGCCAGCAACGTCGAGGGGGCAAGTGGCTACACCTTC
cdr3_aa: CASNVEGASGYTF

j_call: TRBJ2-7
clone_size: NA
v_call: TRBV29-1
d_call: NA
cdr3_nt: TGCAGCGCCGCAGGGGCGAAGGAGCAGTACTTC
cdr3_aa: CSAAGAKEQYF

j_call: TRBJ2-7
clone_size: NA
v_call: TRBV5-6
d_call: TRBD1
cdr3_nt: TGTGCCAGCAGCCTACAGGGGAGCCACGAGCAGTACTTC
cdr3_aa: CASSLQGSHEQYF

j_call: TRBJ2-1
clone_size: few
v_call: TRBV12-3/TRBV12-4
d_call: NA
cdr3_nt: TGTGCCAGCAGTTTTTTCGGGGGAGCTACCCACAATGAGCAGTTCTTC
cdr3_aa: CASSFFGGATHNEQFF